Listed below are T cell receptor beta chains from one sample, sequenced in a study of T-cell memory formation after mild COVID-19. TCRdb used MiXCR to reprocess the 5' RACE reads, holding one entry per CDR3 protein. The sample has around 340,000 distinct CDR3 sequences, over 10% seen once; the top ten hold about 20%. Sample: PBMCs or a T cell subset sorted from them (not recorded which). The source of these receptors is a young man who had mild COVID-19 (a few samples of this study predate the infection). Cell type and time point are not known. The CDR3 runs from the conserved cysteine through the conserved F or W. The order of the fields is clone size, J gene, V gene, D gene, CDR3 DNA, CDR3 protein. A D gene is named only where the DNA matches it firmly. Some rows have no size entry. The others give once, few or many, or a class for an expanded clone.

abundance: few; j_gene: TRBJ2-3; v_gene: TRBV6-2/TRBV6-3; d_gene: -; CDR3nt: TGTGCCAGCAGTTACGGGTTAGCGGCGACCCACACAGATACGCAGTATTTT; CDR3aa: CASSYGLAATHTDTQYF
abundance: -; j_gene: TRBJ2-5; v_gene: TRBV21-1; d_gene: -; CDR3nt: TGTGCCAGCAGCGGGAGGGGGACATGCCAAGAGACCCAGTACTTC; CDR3aa: CASSGRGTCQETQYF
abundance: -; j_gene: TRBJ2-5; v_gene: TRBV9; d_gene: -; CDR3nt: TGTGCCAGCAGCGTAGCTGGAGGAAACCAAGAGACCCAGTACTTC; CDR3aa: CASSVAGGNQETQYF
abundance: few; j_gene: TRBJ1-3; v_gene: TRBV7-2; d_gene: -; CDR3nt: TGTGCCAGCAGCTTATGGGGAATACTTTCTGGAAACACCATATATTTT; CDR3aa: CASSLWGILSGNTIYF
abundance: -; j_gene: TRBJ2-1; v_gene: TRBV6-5; d_gene: TRBD2; CDR3nt: TGTGCCACCTTTAGCGGGGTCTCCTACAATGAGCAGTTCTTC; CDR3aa: CATFSGVSYNEQFF
abundance: -; j_gene: TRBJ2-3; v_gene: TRBV6-6; d_gene: TRBD1; CDR3nt: TGTGCCAGCAGCCGGGCCGGGACAGCTTCAGATACGCAGTATTTT; CDR3aa: CASSRAGTASDTQYF
abundance: many; j_gene: TRBJ1-5; v_gene: TRBV12-3/TRBV12-4; d_gene: -; CDR3nt: TGTGCCAGCAGTTTCCCGAGTCAGCCCCAGCATTTT; CDR3aa: CASSFPSQPQHF
abundance: few; j_gene: TRBJ2-5; v_gene: TRBV20-1; d_gene: -; CDR3nt: TGCAGTGCCAAAGAGAGAGAGGGCCGTAGGGAGACCCAGTACTTC; CDR3aa: CSAKEREGRRETQYF
abundance: few; j_gene: TRBJ2-5; v_gene: TRBV4-2; d_gene: TRBD1; CDR3nt: TGTGCCAGCAGCCTGTCCCGGGACAGGGAAGAGACCCAGTACTTC; CDR3aa: CASSLSRDREETQYF
abundance: few; j_gene: TRBJ2-1; v_gene: TRBV12-3/TRBV12-4; d_gene: TRBD2; CDR3nt: TGTGCCAGCACCAAACTAGCGGGGGGGCCCGCGAATGAGCAGTTCTTC; CDR3aa: CASTKLAGGPANEQFF
abundance: -; j_gene: TRBJ2-5; v_gene: TRBV20-1; d_gene: TRBD2; CDR3nt: TGCAGTGCGCCAACTAGCGGGGAGACCCAGTACTTC; CDR3aa: CSAPTSGETQYF
abundance: -; j_gene: TRBJ2-2; v_gene: TRBV12-3/TRBV12-4; d_gene: -; CDR3nt: TGTGCCAGCAGTTTAGCGCTAATTTTGGGATCCGGGGAGCTGTTTTTT; CDR3aa: CASSLALILGSGELFF
abundance: few; j_gene: TRBJ1-3; v_gene: TRBV10-3; d_gene: -; CDR3nt: TGTGCCATCAGTGATGGGGCAGGAAACACCATATATTTT; CDR3aa: CAISDGAGNTIYF
abundance: -; j_gene: TRBJ1-1; v_gene: TRBV7-2; d_gene: TRBD1; CDR3nt: TGTGCCAGCAGCCAAGGACAGGGCCTGAACACTGAAGCTTTCTTT; CDR3aa: CASSQGQGLNTEAFF
abundance: many; j_gene: TRBJ2-4; v_gene: TRBV5-6; d_gene: -; CDR3nt: TGTGCCAGCAGCTTGTTTCCCGGAGCCAAAAACATTCAGTACTTC; CDR3aa: CASSLFPGAKNIQYF
abundance: few; j_gene: TRBJ2-3; v_gene: TRBV24-1; d_gene: TRBD2; CDR3nt: TGTGCCACCAGTGATTTGGACCTAGCGGGGCCCCAGAGAGCAGATACGCAGTATTTT; CDR3aa: CATSDLDLAGPQRADTQYF
abundance: -; j_gene: TRBJ1-1; v_gene: TRBV4-2; d_gene: -; CDR3nt: TGTGCCAGCAGCGCCCCGACTGAGAACACTGAAGCTTTCTTT; CDR3aa: CASSAPTENTEAFF
abundance: many; j_gene: TRBJ2-2; v_gene: TRBV27; d_gene: -; CDR3nt: TGTGCCAGCAGTTTCCCCGGGGGCACCGGGGAGCTGTTTTTT; CDR3aa: CASSFPGGTGELFF
abundance: few; j_gene: TRBJ2-3; v_gene: TRBV29-1; d_gene: TRBD1; CDR3nt: TGCAGCGTGGTAATGACAGGGTTAGGAGATACGCAGTATTTT; CDR3aa: CSVVMTGLGDTQYF
abundance: few; j_gene: TRBJ1-1; v_gene: TRBV5-1; d_gene: -; CDR3nt: TGCGCCAGTAAAAGGGCGGGGGCCGGTGGAGGAGCTTTCTTT; CDR3aa: CASKRAGAGGGAFF
abundance: many; j_gene: TRBJ2-3; v_gene: TRBV10-1; d_gene: TRBD2; CDR3nt: TGCGCCAGCAGTGAGGGACTAGGAGGCACAGATACGCAGTATTTT; CDR3aa: CASSEGLGGTDTQYF
abundance: -; j_gene: TRBJ1-6; v_gene: TRBV3-1; d_gene: TRBD1; CDR3nt: TGTGCCAGCAGCATTTCGGACAGGACATCACCCCTCCACTTT; CDR3aa: CASSISDRTSPLHF
abundance: -; j_gene: TRBJ1-6; v_gene: TRBV3-1; d_gene: -; CDR3nt: TGTGCCAGCAGCCAAGCCGAATTTTGGCATAATTCACCCCTCCACTTT; CDR3aa: CASSQAEFWHNSPLHF
abundance: -; j_gene: TRBJ2-6; v_gene: TRBV3-1; d_gene: -; CDR3nt: TGTGCCAGCAGCCGGGGGCCTGGGGCCAACGTCCTGACTTTC; CDR3aa: CASSRGPGANVLTF
abundance: -; j_gene: TRBJ1-5; v_gene: TRBV5-1; d_gene: TRBD1; CDR3nt: TGCGCCAGCAGCGTTGACAGGGCGGCCGGTCAGCCCCAGCATTTT; CDR3aa: CASSVDRAAGQPQHF
abundance: -; j_gene: TRBJ1-1; v_gene: TRBV7-8; d_gene: -; CDR3nt: TGTGCCAGCAGCTTATCGGCAGGTTGGGGGCCTGAAGCTTTCTTT; CDR3aa: CASSLSAGWGPEAFF
abundance: once; j_gene: TRBJ1-6; v_gene: TRBV5-1; d_gene: TRBD1; CDR3nt: TGCGACAGCAGCGGGACAGGGGGCCGATCACCCCTCCACTTT; CDR3aa: CDSSGTGGRSPLHF
abundance: few; j_gene: TRBJ1-2; v_gene: TRBV12-3/TRBV12-4; d_gene: -; CDR3nt: TGTGCCAGCAGTTTATGGGGAGATGATGGCTACACCTTC; CDR3aa: CASSLWGDDGYTF
abundance: -; j_gene: TRBJ2-2; v_gene: TRBV28; d_gene: -; CDR3nt: TGTGCCAGCAGCATCGCAGGGGTCACCGGGGAGCTGTTTTTT; CDR3aa: CASSIAGVTGELFF
abundance: few; j_gene: TRBJ1-1; v_gene: TRBV4-1; d_gene: -; CDR3nt: TGCGCCAGCAGCCAAGAGGGGAGGGCCAACACTGAAGCTTTCTTT; CDR3aa: CASSQEGRANTEAFF
abundance: few; j_gene: TRBJ2-3; v_gene: TRBV5-5; d_gene: -; CDR3nt: TGTGCCAGCAGCTTGGCCAGGGCCACAGATACGCAGTATTTT; CDR3aa: CASSLARATDTQYF
abundance: -; j_gene: TRBJ2-3; v_gene: TRBV7-3; d_gene: -; CDR3nt: TGTGCCAGCAGCTTATTTTTGACAGATACGCAGTATTTT; CDR3aa: CASSLFLTDTQYF
abundance: few; j_gene: TRBJ2-7; v_gene: TRBV27; d_gene: -; CDR3nt: TGTGCCAGCAGTTTTTCCCAAGGTACGGGGGAGCAGTACTTC; CDR3aa: CASSFSQGTGEQYF
abundance: many; j_gene: TRBJ2-5; v_gene: TRBV7-2; d_gene: -; CDR3nt: TGTGCCAGCACCCCCTCAGGGAGCCCAAGGGAGGAGGAGACCCAGTACTTC; CDR3aa: CASTPSGSPREEETQYF
abundance: few; j_gene: TRBJ1-5; v_gene: TRBV7-8; d_gene: -; CDR3nt: TGTGCCAGCACCCAATTGGGTAAGGATCAGCCCCAGCATTTT; CDR3aa: CASTQLGKDQPQHF